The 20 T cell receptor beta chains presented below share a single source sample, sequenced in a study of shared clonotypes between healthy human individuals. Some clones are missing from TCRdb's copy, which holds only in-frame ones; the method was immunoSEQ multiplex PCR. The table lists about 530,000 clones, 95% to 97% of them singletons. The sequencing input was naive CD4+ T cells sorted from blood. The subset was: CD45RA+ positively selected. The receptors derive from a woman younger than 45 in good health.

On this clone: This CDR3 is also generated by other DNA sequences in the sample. The CDR3 bases are TGTGCCAGCAGTTCACGGGGCTATGGCTACACCTTC. The encoded protein is CASSSRGYGYTF. J is TRBJ1-2 and V is TRBV28; D gene uncertain. Germline V gives CDR1 MDHEN, CDR2 SYDVKM. V was cut by 4 bases and J by 4 bases, with 7 bases left in between. The CDR3 length is 12 residues.

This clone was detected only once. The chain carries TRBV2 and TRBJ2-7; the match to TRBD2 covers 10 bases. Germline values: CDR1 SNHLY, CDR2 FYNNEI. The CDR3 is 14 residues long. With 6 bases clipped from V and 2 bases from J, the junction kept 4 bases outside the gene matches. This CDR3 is CASRVLAGTYEQYF. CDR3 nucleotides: TGTGCCAGCAGGGTACTAGCGGGAACCTACGAGCAGTACTTC.

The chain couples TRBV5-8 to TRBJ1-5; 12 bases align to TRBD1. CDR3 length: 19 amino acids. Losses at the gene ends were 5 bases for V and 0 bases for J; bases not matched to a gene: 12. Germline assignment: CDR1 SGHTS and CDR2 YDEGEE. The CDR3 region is CASSSAPGQGAGSNQPQHF. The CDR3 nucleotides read TGTGCCAGCAGTTCTGCGCCGGGACAGGGGGCGGGTAGCAATCAGCCCCAGCATTTT.

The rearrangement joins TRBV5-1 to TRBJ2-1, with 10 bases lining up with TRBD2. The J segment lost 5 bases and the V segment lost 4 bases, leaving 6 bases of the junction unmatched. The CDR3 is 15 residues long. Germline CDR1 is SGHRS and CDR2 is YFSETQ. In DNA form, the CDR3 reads TGCGCCAGCAGCACTGGGACTAGCGCTAACAATGAGCAGTTCTTC. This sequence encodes CASSTGTSANNEQFF.

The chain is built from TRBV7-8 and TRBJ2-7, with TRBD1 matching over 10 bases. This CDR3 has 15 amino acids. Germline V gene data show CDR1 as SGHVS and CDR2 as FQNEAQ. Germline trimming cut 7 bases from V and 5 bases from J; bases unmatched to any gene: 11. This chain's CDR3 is CASTQNRDRGHEQYF. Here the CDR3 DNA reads TGTGCCAGCACACAAAACCGGGACAGGGGCCACGAGCAGTACTTC.

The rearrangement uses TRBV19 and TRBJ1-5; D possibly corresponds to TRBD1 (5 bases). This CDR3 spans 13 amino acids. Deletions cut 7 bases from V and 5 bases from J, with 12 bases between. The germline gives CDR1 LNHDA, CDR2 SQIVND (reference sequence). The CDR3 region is CASTPRGYQPQHF. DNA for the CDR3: TGTGCCAGTACCCCTAGGGGCTATCAGCCCCAGCATTTT.

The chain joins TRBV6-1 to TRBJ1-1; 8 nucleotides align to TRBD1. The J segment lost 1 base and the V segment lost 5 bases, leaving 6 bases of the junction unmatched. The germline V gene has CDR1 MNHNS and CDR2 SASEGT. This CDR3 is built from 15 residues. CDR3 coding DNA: TGTGCCAGCAGTTCCAAGACAGGGGCGAACACTGAAGCTTTCTTT. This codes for CASSSKTGANTEAFF.

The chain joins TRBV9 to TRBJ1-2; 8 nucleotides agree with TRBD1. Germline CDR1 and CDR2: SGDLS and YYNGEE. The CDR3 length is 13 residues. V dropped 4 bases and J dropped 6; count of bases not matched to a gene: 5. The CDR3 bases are TGTGCCAGCAGCTCCGACAGGGGAGATGGCTACACCTTC. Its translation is CASSSDRGDGYTF.

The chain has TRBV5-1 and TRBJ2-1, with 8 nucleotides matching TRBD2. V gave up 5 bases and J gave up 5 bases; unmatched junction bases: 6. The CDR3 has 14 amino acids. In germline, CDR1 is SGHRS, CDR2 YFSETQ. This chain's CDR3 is CASRPLLADNEQFF. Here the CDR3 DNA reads TGCGCCAGCAGGCCCCTACTAGCGGACAATGAGCAGTTCTTC.

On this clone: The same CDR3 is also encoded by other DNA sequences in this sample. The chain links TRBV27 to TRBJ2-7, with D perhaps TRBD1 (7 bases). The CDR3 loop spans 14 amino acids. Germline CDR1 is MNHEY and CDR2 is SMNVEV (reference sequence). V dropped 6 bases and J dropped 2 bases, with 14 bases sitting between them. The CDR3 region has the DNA TGTGCCAGCAGCTTAGCAGGGGGGCCCTACGAGCAGTACTTC. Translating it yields CASSLAGGPYEQYF.

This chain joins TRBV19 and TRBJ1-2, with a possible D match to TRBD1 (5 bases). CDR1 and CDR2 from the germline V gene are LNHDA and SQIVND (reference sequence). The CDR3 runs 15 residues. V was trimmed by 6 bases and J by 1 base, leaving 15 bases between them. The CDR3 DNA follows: TGTGCCAGTAGGAAAAGGGGCTCTATTAACTATGGCTACACCTTC. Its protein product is CASRKRGSINYGYTF.

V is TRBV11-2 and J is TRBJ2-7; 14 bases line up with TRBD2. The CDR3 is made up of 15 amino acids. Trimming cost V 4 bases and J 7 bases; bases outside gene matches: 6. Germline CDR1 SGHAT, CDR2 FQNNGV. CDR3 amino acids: CASSSGTSGSREQYF. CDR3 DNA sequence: TGTGCCAGCAGCTCTGGGACTAGCGGGAGTAGAGAGCAGTACTTC. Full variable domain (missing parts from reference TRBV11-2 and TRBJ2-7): EAGVAQSPRYKIIEKRQSVAFWCNPISGHATLYWYQQILGQGPKLLIQFQNNGVVDDSQLPKDRFSAERLKGVDSTLKIQPAKLEDSAVYLCASSSGTSGSREQYFGPGTRLTVT.

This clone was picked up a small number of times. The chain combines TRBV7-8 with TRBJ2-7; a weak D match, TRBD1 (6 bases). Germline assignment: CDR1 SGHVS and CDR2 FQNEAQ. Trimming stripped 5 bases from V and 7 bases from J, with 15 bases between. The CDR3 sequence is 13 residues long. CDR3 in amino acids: CASSPRTAREQYF. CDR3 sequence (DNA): TGTGCCAGCAGCCCACGGACAGCTCGTGAGCAGTACTTC.

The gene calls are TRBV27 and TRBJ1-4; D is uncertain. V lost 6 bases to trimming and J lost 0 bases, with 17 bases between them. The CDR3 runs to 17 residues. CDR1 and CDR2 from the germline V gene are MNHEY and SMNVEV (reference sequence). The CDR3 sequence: CASSSKPISSTNEKLFF. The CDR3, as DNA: TGTGCCAGCAGCTCCAAACCAATTAGTTCAACTAATGAAAAACTGTTTTTT.

The CDR3 here is CASSPRTGGTGELFF. The CDR3 DNA reads TGTGCCAGCTCACCAAGGACAGGGGGCACCGGGGAGCTGTTTTTT. J is TRBJ2-2 and V is TRBV18; 10 bases match TRBD1. The CDR3 runs 15 residues. Per the germline V gene, CDR1 is KGHSH and CDR2 is LQKENI. V was pared by 2 bases and J by 4 bases, with 1 base of the junction left unmatched.

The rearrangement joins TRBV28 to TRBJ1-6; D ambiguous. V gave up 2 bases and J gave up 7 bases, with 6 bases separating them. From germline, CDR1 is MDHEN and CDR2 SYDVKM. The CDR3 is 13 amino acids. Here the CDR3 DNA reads TGTGCCAGCAGTTTAGGTCAGAATTCACCCCTCCACTTT. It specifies CASSLGQNSPLHF. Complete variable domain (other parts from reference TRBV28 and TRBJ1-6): DVKVTQSSRYLVKRTGEKVFLECVQDMDHENMFWYRQDPGLGLRLIYFSYDVKMKEKGDIPEGYSVSREKKERFSLILESASTNQTSMYLCASSLGQNSPLHFGNGTRLTVT.

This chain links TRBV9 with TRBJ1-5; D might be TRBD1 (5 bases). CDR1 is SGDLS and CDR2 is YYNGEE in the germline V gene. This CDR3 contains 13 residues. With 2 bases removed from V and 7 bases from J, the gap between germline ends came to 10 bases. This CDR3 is CASSVSGSQPQHF. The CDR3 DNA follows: TGTGCCAGCAGCGTTTCAGGGAGCCAGCCCCAGCATTTT.

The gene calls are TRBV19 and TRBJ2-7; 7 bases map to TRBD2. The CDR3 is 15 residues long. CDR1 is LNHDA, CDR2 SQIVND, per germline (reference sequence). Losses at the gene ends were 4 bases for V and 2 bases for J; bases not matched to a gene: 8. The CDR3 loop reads CASSRAALAAYEQYF. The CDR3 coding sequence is TGTGCCAGTAGTAGAGCAGCGCTAGCGGCCTACGAGCAGTACTTC.

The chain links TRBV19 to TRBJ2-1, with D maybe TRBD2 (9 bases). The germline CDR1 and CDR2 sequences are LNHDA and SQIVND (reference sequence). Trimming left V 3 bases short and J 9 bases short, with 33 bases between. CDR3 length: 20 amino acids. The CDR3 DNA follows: TGTGCCAGTAGTATGACAGGGGAAGTGCGCGGGAGGGCCGCTGTGGGTGAGCAGTTCTTC. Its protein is CASSMTGEVRGRAAVGEQFF.

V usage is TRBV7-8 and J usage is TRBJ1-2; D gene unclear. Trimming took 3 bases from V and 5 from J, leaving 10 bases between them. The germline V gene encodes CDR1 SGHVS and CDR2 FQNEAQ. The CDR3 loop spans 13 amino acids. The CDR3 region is CASSFEESYGYTF. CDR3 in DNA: TGTGCCAGCAGCTTCGAGGAGTCATATGGCTACACCTTC.